The 14 T cell receptor beta chains below were found in one sample sequenced in a study of T cells in Graves' hyperthyroidism and ophthalmopathy. RNA transcripts yielded amplified TCR beta CDR3 regions. The HTBI primer set served for first-round RT-PCR of the TCR CDR3. TCRdb analysed the multiplex PCR reads with MiXCR anew, one entry per CDR3 protein. The sample contains 30,000 to 40,000 distinct CDR3 sequences, around 50% of which appear only once. The specimen sequenced was blood. The origin of the receptors is a man aged 40-55 years with Graves' ophthalmopathy.

This clonotype was counted at least ten times. The chain combines TRBV29-1 with TRBJ2-5; 10 bases are a match to TRBD2. The CDR3 totals 13 residues. J was trimmed by 4 bases and V by 7 bases; bases with no gene match: 6. Germline lookup yields CDR1 SQVTM and CDR2 ANQGSEA. CDR3 residues: CSATAGGGETQYF. CDR3 bases: TGCAGCGCCACAGCGGGGGGGGGAGAGACCCAGTACTTC. The whole variable domain, remainder taken from reference TRBV29-1 and TRBJ2-5, is SAVISQKPSRDICQRGTSLTIQCQVDSQVTMMFWYRQQPGQSLTLIATANQGSEATYESGFVIDKFPISRPNLTFSTLTVSNMSPEDSSIYLCSATAGGGETQYFGPGTRLLVL.

This clonotype has at least ten counts. The chain carries TRBV5-1 and TRBJ2-7; TRBD2 is a possible D gene (5 bases). Trimming took off 0 bases at V and 5 bases at J, with 18 bases between the two ends. CDR1 is SGHRS, CDR2 YFSETQ, per germline. This CDR3 is built from 16 residues. Written as DNA, the CDR3 is TGCGCCAGCAGCTTGGGTTTGAGTGGGAGTTTCCACGAGCAGTACTTC. Translating it yields CASSLGLSGSFHEQYF.

This chain connects TRBV7-8 to TRBJ1-5; TRBD1 might be the D (5 bases). Germline-derived CDR1 and CDR2 are SGHVS and FQNEAQ. Trimming removed 5 bases at V and 2 bases at J, with 19 bases between. This CDR3 comprises 17 residues. CDR3 sequence (DNA): TGTGCCAGCAGCCCCCGTCAAGGGGCTACGGGCAATCAGCCCCAGCATTTT. Protein sequence: CASSPRQGATGNQPQHF. Supplemented by reference TRBV7-8 and TRBJ1-5, the full variable domain reads GAGVSQSPRYKVAKRGQDVALRCDPISGHVSLFWYQQALGQGPEFLTYFQNEAQLDKSGLPSDRFFAERPEGSVSTLKIQRTQQEDSAVYLCASSPRQGATGNQPQHFGDGTRLSIL.

Note on this clonotype: The conserved phenylalanine or tryptophan normally closing the CDR3 is absent here, so this likely arose from a read error. The rearrangement uses TRBV6-2 or TRBV6-3 and TRBJ2-7; 10 nucleotides match TRBD2. V lost 0 bases, J lost 4 bases, and 6 bases stayed unmatched. Germline V lookup: CDR1 MNHEY, CDR2 SVGEGT. The CDR3 loop spans 16 amino acids. The CDR3 region has the DNA TGTGCCAGCAGTTACTCACCGGGACTAGCGAAGTACGAGCAGTACCTC. Translation gives CASSYSPGLAKYEQYL.

This clonotype was counted at least ten times. The chain employs TRBV7-6 and TRBJ1-1, with D possibly being TRBD1 (6 bases). This CDR3 has 15 residues. V lost 1 base, J lost 4 bases, and 13 bases lay in between. The germline CDR1 and CDR2 sequences are SGHVS and FNYEAQ. The CDR3 DNA is TGTGCCAGCAGCTTAGGGCAGGGGCGGACCACTGAAGCTTTCTTT. Translation: CASSLGQGRTTEAFF.

This clonotype occurred many times. The chain links TRBV6-5 to TRBJ2-7; TRBD1 is a possible D gene (6 bases). The CDR3 has 12 residues. Trimming pared 6 bases from V and 7 bases from J, leaving 13 bases between. CDR1 MNHEY and CDR2 SVGAGI come from the germline V gene. The CDR3 DNA sequence: TGTGCCAGCAGAAACAGGGTAGGGGAGCAGTACTTC. This codes for CASRNRVGEQYF.

The sample holds many counts of this clonotype. This chain links TRBV5-4 with TRBJ1-3; D is undetermined. The CDR3 sequence is 13 residues long. Trimming took off 4 bases at V and 2 bases at J, with 7 bases between the two ends. Germline-derived CDR1 and CDR2 are SGHNT and YYREEE (reference sequence). CDR3 protein: CASSLDAGNTIYF. In nucleotides, the CDR3 is TGTGCCAGCAGCCTTGATGCTGGAAACACCATATATTTT.

Notes on this clonotype: The junction and the germline gene differ at one end; a read error may be behind it. The rearrangement uses TRBV7-7 and TRBJ2-1; the match to TRBD2 covers 7 bases. Germline V lookup: CDR1 SSHAT, CDR2 FNYEAQ (reference sequence). The CDR3 length is 13 residues. The CDR3 DNA reads as TGTGCTAGCAGCGCCACCTCGGGGACTAAGGTCTTCTTC. Protein product: CASSATSGTKVFF.

There are many counts of this clonotype. The rearrangement uses TRBV9 and TRBJ2-7; 8 bases map to TRBD2. The germline V gene has CDR1 SGDLS and CDR2 YYNGEE. The CDR3 runs to 14 residues. The trim removed 0 bases at V and 3 bases at J, leaving 2 bases unmatched. CDR3 loop: CASSVEAGVYEQYF. CDR3 sequence (DNA): TGTGCCAGCAGCGTAGAAGCGGGGGTCTACGAGCAGTACTTC.

This clonotype was recorded at least ten times. The chain uses TRBV7-2 and TRBJ2-3; tentatively, D is TRBD2 (5 bases). V lost 4 bases and J lost 5, with 16 bases in between. The CDR3 covers 15 residues. The germline V gene has CDR1 SGHTA and CDR2 FQGNSA. CDR3 sequence: CASSSGPMREDTQYF. The CDR3 nucleotides read TGTGCCAGCAGCTCCGGACCTATGAGGGAAGATACGCAGTATTTT.

The CDR3 is CASSYRGGEAFF. The CDR3 coding sequence is TGTGCCAGCAGTTACAGGGGCGGTGAAGCTTTCTTT. The chain links TRBV6-5 to TRBJ1-1; D is possibly TRBD1 (5 bases). The CDR3 length is 12 residues. Germline V gene lookup returns CDR1 MNHEY and CDR2 SVGAGI. The V end was cut by 2 bases, the J end by 7 bases, with 8 bases between.

This clonotype is categorized as medium-sized. The genes are TRBV20-1 and TRBJ1-5; unclear D gene. V lost 3 bases and J 3 bases, leaving 9 bases between the germline ends. Germline V CDR1 and CDR2: DFQATT, SNEGSKA (reference sequence). The CDR3 covers 13 residues. The CDR3 loop is CSASYGPNQPQHF. Written as DNA, the CDR3 is TGCAGTGCTAGTTACGGCCCCAATCAGCCCCAGCATTTT.

The chain uses TRBV20-1 and TRBJ2-5, with D possibly matching TRBD2 (6 bases). CDR3 length: 16 residues. In germline, CDR1 is DFQATT, CDR2 SNEGSKA (reference sequence). V lost 6 bases, J lost 5 bases, and 25 bases lay in between. CDR3 in DNA: TGCAGTGCGAGTTTAGGAGGGGTCGGGACCGGGGAGACCCAGTACTTC. Amino acid sequence: CSASLGGVGTGETQYF.

The chain uses TRBV20-1 and TRBJ1-6, with D perhaps matching TRBD1 (5 bases). The CDR3 covers 15 residues. Trimming removed 3 bases at V and 6 bases at J, with 15 bases between. Germline V gene data show CDR1 as DFQATT and CDR2 as SNEGSKA (reference sequence). The DNA of the CDR3 is TGCAGTGCTAGGCTCCGGGGGTTTGGTAATTCACCCCTCCACTTT. Translating it yields CSARLRGFGNSPLHF.